This T cell receptor (beta chain) was sequenced in a study of T cells in Graves' hyperthyroidism and ophthalmopathy. This clonotype was counted ten times or more. The antigen is unknown. Study observations and caveats: Ophthalmopathy, as predicted by the model, came a median 6.5 months after the prediction.

Stable Graves' hyperthyroidism meant no ophthalmopathy progression within 18 months. Subjects aged 18 to 65 presented with newly diagnosed hyperthyroidism of less than 2 months' duration. Per the germline V gene, CDR1 is LNHDA and CDR2 is SQIVND (reference sequence). Deletions cut 4 bases from V and 3 bases from J, with 13 bases between. The CDR3 loop spans 14 amino acids. Amplification of TCR beta CDR3 regions used RNA as the template. The HTBI primer set served for first-round RT-PCR of the TCR CDR3. MiXCR, applied by TCRdb to the multiplex PCR reads, yields one record per CDR3 protein. The sample consists of approximately 95,000 distinct CDR3 sequences, about 40% of them appearing once.

Sequenced material: peripheral blood or thyroid tissue (not recorded which). The chain recombines TRBV19 with TRBJ2-7; TRBD2 might be the D (5 bases). The sequence was obtained from a woman under 40 with Graves' hyperthyroidism. The CDR3 bases are TGTGCCAGTAGTAGGAGTGTCGGGATCTACGAGCAGTACTTC. This translates into CASSRSVGIYEQYF. Based on the CDR3 plus reference TRBV19 and TRBJ2-7, the full variable domain is DGGITQSPKYLFRKEGQNVTLSCEQNLNHDAMYWYRQDPGQGLRLIYYSQIVNDFQKGDIAEGYSVSREKKESFPLTVTSAQKNPTAFYLCASSRSVGIYEQYFGPGTRLTVT.